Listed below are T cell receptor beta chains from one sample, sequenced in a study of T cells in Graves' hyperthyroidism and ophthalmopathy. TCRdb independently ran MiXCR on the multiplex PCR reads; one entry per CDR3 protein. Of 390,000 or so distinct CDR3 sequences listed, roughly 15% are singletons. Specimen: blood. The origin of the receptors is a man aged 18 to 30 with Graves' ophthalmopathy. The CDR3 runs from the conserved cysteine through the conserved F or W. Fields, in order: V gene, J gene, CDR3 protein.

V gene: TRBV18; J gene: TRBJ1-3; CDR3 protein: CASSRGTSGNTIYF
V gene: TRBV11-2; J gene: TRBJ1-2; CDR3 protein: CASSLGRTANYGYTF
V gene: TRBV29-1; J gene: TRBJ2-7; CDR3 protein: CSVSFGTSVYEQYF
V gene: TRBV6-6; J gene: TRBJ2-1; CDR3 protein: CASSYSRLTGLNEQFF
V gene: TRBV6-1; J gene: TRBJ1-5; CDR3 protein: CASSFDGYSNQPQHF
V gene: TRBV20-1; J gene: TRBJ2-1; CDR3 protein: CSASMGSSGGGEQFF
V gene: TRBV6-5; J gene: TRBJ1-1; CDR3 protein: CASSYTIRRNTEAFF
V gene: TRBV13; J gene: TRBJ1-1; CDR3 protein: CASSLGWTGETEAFF
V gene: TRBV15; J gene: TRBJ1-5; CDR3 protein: CATSRDQQALEDQPQHF
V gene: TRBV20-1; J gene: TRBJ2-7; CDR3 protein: CSANLGGSYEQYF
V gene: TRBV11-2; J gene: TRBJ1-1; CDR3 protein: CASSRGAEASF
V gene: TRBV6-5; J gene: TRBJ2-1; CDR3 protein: CASNYETGGSNEQFF
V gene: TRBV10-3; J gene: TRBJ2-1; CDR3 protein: CAISNGDYNEQFF
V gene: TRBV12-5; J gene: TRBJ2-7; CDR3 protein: CASPPSYEQYF
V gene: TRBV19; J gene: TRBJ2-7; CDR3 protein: CASRPTPYTYEQYF
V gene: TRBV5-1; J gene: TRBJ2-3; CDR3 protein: CASSDGTSGSTDTQYF
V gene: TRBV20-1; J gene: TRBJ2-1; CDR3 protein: CSAREAGDPNEQFF
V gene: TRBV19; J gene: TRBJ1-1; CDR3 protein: CASSMTGGGTEAFF
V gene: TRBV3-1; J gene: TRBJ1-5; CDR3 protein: CASSPGTGGYQPQHF
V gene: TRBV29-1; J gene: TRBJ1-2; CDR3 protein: CSVVSQIYGYTF
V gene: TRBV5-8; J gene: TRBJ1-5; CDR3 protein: CASGPGHAIQPQHF
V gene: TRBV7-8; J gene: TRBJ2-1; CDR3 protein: CASSLAHRSTYNEQFF
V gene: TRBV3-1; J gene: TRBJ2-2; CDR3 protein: CASSQHSGLAGGTGELFF
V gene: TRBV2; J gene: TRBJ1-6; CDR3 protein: CASTLEAGPNSPLHF
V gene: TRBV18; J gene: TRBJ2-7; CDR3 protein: CASSPRSGPYNEQYF
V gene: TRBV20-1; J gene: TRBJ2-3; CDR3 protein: CSTRDRIPLAGFTDTQYF
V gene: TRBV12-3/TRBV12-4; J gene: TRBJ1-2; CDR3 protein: CASSSSTEGNYGYTF
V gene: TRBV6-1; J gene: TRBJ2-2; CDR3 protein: CASSEALSTGELFF
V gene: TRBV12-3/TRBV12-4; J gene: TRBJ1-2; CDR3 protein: CASSLDPTGDGYTF
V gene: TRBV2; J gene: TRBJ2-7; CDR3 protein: CASSELGLAGGPYEQYF
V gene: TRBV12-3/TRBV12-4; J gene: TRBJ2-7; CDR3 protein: CASSRLGLAEVVDEQYF
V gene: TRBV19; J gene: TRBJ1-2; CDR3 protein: CASSMGGGDHTF
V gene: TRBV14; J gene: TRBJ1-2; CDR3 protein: CASSQEPRVAGYTF
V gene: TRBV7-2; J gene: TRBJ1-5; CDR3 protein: CASSLAIYQPQHF
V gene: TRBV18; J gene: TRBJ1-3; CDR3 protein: CASSPPDRTSLNTIYF
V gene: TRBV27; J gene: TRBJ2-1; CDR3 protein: CASSFSWGLGVTNKQFF
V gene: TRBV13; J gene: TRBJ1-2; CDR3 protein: CASSSDIGFGYTF
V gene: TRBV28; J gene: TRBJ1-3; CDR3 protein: CASRGQGNGNTIYF
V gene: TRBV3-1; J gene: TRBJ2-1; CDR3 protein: CASSHQRGLAGGREYNEQFF
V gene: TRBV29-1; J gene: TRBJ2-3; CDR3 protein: CSVDTAGVSDTQYF
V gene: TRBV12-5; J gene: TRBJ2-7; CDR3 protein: CASGLTTYEQYF
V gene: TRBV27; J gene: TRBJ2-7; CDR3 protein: CASSYGGLREQYF
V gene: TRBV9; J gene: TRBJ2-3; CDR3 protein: CASRRPTSAPTDTQYF
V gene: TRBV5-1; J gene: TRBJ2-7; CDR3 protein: CASSSEDRGGSEQYF
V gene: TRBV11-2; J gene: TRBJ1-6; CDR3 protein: CASSLWGSPLHF
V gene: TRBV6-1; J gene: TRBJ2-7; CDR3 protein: CASSETGWQGEYEQYF
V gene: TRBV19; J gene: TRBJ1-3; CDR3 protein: CASTDIGWGSSGNTIYF
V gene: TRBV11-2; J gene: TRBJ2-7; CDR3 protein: CASTHTEYEQYF
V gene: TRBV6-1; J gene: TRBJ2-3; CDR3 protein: CASSGVGTDTQYF
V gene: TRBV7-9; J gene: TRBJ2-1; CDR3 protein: CASSRETGSSYNEQFF
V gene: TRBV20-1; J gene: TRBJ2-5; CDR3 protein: CSAKGQGHQETQYF
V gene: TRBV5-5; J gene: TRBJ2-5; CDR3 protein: CASSSRTGGLGETQYF
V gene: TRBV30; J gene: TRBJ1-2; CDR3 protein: CAWSLGNYGYTF